This T cell receptor beta chain was captured in a study (dated by TCRdb to about 2015). Turning to the overall study: Whether tumor-infiltrating Tregs in breast cancer are recruited from blood Tregs or converted in situ from other CD4+ T cell subsets was tested. General conclusions and limits of the study: The greatest overlap of tumor-infiltrating Treg TCR alpha and beta sequences was observed with tumor naive CD4+ T cells, followed by blood naive CD4+ T cells. In terms of TCR gene usage, tumor memory CD4+ T cells clustered together with blood and lymph node memory CD4+ cells, as well as with lymph node naive CD4+ cells. The validation in the larger cohort was limited to a single TCR beta V-J rearrangement instead of whole repertoires.

Full-length TCR variable regions were amplified by 5' RACE PCR with constant-region reverse primers, and semi-nested PCR with Nested Universal Primer A was subsequently performed. Using the ReliaPrep RNA Cell Miniprep System, total RNA was extracted, and the SMARTer RACE 5'/3' Kit was then used to reverse transcribe the RNA into 5'RACE-ready cDNA. Full-length TCR alpha and beta libraries were barcoded with multiplex adaptors and sequenced on an Illumina MiSeq. The authors' pipeline ran thus. For each of nine subset-tissue groups, sequencing data from the five patients were pooled, and the groups were then compared using unsupervised clustering of TCR gene usage. The Morisita-Horn index, with shared sequences weighted by their contribution to each repertoire, was used to calculate repertoire similarity. The public reads were quality trimmed at Q25 with fastp and then assembled into clones with MiXCR by TCRdb, keeping productive beta chains. Every entry covers one CDR3 protein and lists the most common genes and DNA from its rows. The V and J calls and clone size come from TCRdb's table, not from the authors' own analysis. The sample data list about 40,000 distinct CDR3 sequences, and 15% to 20% of these were observed just once. The ten largest clones take up about 3% of the sample.

CDR3 length: 15 amino acids, cysteine to phenylalanine. The DNA shown is the 45-base CDR3, in frame from base 1. CDR1 and CDR2 were assigned from the germline V gene as SNHLY and FYNNEI. V loses 6 bases at its end and J loses 8 bases; junction bases beyond the gene matches: 10. This clonotype turned up a few times. Its antigen target is currently unknown. Within one base of it there is no much larger clone, and no base qualities were kept. Naive CD4+ T cells were purified with the Miltenyi Naive CD4+ T Cell Isolation kit, with Tregs depleted using CD25 microbeads. Tregs, naive and memory CD4+ T cells from tumor, blood and ipsilateral draining lymph nodes of a few breast cancer patients underwent full-length TCR alpha and beta sequencing. Tumor tissue and lymph nodes obtained by ipsilateral axillary dissection were perfused with PBS, cut into small pieces and digested using collagenase I and hyaluronidase. Ficoll density gradient centrifugation was used to isolate mononuclear cells from either lymph nodes or 50 ml of peripheral blood. Sorted cell populations were confirmed by FACS to exceed 90% purity.

This sequence uses TRBV2 and TRBJ1-4; the central 9 bases match TRBD1. The sequence was collected from a female donor with breast cancer. Sequencing was done on a sample of naive CD4+ T cells sorted from a lymph node. The meaning of the sample's cell subset or site label: naive CD4+ T cells, CD4+CD45RA+CD25-. The CDR3 has the sequence CASRGGQGLSEKLFF. The nucleotide sequence is given as TGTGCCAGCAGGGGGGGACAGGGCCTAAGCGAAAAACTGTTTTTT.